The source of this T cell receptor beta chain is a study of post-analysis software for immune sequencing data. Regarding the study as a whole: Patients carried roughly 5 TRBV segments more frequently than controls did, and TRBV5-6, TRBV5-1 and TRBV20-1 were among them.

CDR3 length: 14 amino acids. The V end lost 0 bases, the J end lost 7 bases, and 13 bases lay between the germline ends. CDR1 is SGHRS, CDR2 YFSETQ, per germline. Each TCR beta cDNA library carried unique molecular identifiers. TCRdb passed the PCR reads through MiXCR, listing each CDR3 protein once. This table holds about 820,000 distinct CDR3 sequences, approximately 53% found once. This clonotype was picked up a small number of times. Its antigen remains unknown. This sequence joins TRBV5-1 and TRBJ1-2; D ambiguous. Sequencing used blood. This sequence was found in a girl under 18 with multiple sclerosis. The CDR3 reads CASSLAGARGGYTF. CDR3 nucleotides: TGCGCCAGCAGCTTGGCAGGAGCCCGGGGTGGCTACACCTTC.